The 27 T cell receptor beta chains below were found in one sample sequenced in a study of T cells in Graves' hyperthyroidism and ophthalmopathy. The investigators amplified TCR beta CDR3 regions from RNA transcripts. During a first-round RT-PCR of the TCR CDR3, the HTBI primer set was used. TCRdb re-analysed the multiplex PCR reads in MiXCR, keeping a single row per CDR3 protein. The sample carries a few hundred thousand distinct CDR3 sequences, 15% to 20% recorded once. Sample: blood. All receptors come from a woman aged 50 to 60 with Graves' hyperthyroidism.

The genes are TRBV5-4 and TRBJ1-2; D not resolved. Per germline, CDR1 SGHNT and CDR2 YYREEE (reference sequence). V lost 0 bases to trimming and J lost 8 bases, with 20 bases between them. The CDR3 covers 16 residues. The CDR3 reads CASSLVIGMLGPGYTF. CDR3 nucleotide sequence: TGTGCCAGCAGCTTGGTGATTGGGATGTTGGGTCCAGGCTACACCTTC.

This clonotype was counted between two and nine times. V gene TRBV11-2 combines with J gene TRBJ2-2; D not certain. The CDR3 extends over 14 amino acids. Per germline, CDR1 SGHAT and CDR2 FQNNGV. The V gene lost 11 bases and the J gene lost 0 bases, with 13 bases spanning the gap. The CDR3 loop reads CAVGNEPNTGELFF. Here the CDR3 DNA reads TGTGCCGTAGGAAACGAGCCGAACACCGGGGAGCTGTTTTTT.

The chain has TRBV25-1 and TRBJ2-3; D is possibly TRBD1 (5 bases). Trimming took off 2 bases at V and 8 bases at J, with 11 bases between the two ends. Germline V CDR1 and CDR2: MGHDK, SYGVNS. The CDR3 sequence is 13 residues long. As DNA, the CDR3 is TGTGCCAGCAGTGAAGGGGCTTGGGGTACGCAGTATTTT. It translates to CASSEGAWGTQYF.

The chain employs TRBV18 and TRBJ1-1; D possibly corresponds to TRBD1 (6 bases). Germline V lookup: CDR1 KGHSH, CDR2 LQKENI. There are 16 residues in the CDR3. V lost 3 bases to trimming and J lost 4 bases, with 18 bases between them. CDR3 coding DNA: TGTGCCAGCTCACCCGCTTATGAGACAGGAGTCACTGAAGCTTTCTTT. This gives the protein CASSPAYETGVTEAFF.

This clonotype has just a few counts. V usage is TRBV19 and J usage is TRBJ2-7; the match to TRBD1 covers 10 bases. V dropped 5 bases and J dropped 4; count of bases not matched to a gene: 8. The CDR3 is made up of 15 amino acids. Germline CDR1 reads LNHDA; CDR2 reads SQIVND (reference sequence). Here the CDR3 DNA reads TGTGCCAGTAGTCCGGCGGGACAGGGGAGGTACGAGCAGTACGTC. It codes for CASSPAGQGRYEQYV.

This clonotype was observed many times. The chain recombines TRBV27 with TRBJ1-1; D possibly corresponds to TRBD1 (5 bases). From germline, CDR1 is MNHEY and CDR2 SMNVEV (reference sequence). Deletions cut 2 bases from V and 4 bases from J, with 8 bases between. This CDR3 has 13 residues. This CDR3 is CASSLDTGTEAFF. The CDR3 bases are TGTGCCAGCAGTTTAGACACAGGCACTGAAGCTTTCTTT.

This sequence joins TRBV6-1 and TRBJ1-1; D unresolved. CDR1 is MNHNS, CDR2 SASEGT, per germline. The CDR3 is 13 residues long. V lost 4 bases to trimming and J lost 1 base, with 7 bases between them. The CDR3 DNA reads TGTGCCAGCAGTGGTGGCCAGAACACTGAAGCTTTCTTT. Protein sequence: CASSGGQNTEAFF.

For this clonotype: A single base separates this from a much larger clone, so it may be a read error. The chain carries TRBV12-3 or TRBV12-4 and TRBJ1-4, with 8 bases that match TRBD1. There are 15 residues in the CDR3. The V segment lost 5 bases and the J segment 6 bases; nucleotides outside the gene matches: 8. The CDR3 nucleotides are TGTGCCAGCAGTCTGATACAGGGGGGAGATGAAAAACTGTTTTTT. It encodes CASSLIQGGDEKLFF.

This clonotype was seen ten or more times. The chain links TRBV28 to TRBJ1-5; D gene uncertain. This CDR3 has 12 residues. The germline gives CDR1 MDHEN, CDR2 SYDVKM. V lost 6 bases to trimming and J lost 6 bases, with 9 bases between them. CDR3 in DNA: TGTGCCAGCAGGACGACCCTTCAGCCCCAGCATTTT. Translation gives CASRTTLQPQHF.

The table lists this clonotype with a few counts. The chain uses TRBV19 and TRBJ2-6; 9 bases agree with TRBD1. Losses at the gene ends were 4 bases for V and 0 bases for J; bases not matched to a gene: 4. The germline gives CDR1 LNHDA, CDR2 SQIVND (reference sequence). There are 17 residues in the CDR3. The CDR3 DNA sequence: TGTGCCAGTAGTACCCAGACAGGGGGCTCTGGGGCCAACGTCCTGACTTTC. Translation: CASSTQTGGSGANVLTF.

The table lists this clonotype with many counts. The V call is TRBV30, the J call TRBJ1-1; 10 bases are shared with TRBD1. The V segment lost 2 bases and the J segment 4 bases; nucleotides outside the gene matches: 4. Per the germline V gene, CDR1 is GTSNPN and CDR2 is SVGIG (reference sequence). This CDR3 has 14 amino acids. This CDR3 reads CAWSTGQGGTEAFF. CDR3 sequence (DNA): TGTGCCTGGAGTACCGGACAGGGGGGCACTGAAGCTTTCTTT.

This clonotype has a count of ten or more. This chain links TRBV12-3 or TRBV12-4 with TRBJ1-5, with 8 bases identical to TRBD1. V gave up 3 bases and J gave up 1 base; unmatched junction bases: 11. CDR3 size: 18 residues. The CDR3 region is CASSLETTGDSSNQPQHF. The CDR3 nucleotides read TGTGCCAGCAGTTTGGAGACGACAGGGGACAGCAGCAATCAGCCCCAGCATTTT.

The CDR3 here is CSEDRPGTDTQYF. Here the CDR3 DNA reads TGCAGCGAGGACAGGCCGGGCACAGATACGCAGTATTTT. The chain is built from TRBV20-1 and TRBJ2-3; 7 bases fit TRBD1. Looked up from germline, CDR1 is DFQATT and CDR2 is SNEGSKA (reference sequence). This CDR3 has 13 amino acids.

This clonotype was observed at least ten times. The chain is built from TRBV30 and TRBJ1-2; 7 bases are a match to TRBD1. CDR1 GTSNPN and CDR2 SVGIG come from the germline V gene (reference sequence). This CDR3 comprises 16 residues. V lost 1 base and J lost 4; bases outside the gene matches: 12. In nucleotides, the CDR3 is TGTGCCTGGAGTGCTACCGCCAGGACAGGACCCTATGGCTACACCTTC. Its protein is CAWSATARTGPYGYTF.

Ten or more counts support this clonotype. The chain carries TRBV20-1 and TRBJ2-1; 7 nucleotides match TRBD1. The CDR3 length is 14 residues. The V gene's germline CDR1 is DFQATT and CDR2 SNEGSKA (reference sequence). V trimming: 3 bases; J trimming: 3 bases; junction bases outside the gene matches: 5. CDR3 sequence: CSARKGTVYNEQFF. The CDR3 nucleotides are TGCAGTGCTAGGAAAGGGACAGTCTACAATGAGCAGTTCTTC.

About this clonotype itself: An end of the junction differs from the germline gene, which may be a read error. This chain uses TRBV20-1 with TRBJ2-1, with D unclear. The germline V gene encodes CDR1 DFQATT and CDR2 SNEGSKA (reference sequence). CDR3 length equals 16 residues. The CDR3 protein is CSVRVPFLHLSDEQFF. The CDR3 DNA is TGCAGTGTTAGAGTCCCCTTCCTACACCTAAGCGATGAGCAGTTCTTC.

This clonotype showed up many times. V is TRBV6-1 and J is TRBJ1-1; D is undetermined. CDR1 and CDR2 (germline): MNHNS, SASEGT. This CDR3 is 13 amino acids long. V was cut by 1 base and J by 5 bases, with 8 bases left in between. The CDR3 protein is CASSEGRLTEAFF. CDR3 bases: TGTGCCAGCAGTGAAGGGAGACTTACTGAAGCTTTCTTT.

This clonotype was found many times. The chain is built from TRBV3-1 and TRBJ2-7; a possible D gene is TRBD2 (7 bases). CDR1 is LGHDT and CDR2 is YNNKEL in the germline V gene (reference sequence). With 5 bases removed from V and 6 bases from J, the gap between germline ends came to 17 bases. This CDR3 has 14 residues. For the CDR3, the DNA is TGTGCCAGCAGCTACGAGGGGGGGCGAGGCGAGCAGTACTTC. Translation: CASSYEGGRGEQYF.

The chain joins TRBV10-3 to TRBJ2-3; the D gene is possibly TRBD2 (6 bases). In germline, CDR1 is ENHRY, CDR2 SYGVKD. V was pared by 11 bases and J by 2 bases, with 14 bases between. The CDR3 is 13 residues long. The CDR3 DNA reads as TGTGCCTCCGGGGGACTGATCACAGATACGCAGTATTTT. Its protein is CASGGLITDTQYF.

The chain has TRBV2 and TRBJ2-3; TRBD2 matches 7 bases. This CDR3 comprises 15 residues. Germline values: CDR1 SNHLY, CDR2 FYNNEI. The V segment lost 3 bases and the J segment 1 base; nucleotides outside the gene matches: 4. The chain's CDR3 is CASSDFAGGTDTQYF. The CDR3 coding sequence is TGTGCCAGCAGTGATTTTGCGGGGGGCACAGATACGCAGTATTTT.

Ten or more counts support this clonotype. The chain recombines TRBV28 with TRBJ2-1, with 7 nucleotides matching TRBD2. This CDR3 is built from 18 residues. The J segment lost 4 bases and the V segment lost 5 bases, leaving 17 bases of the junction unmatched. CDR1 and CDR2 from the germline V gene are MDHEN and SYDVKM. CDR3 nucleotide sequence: TGTGCCAGCAGTGAAGCCCTACCTTGGGCTAGCGGATACAATGAGCAGTTCTTC. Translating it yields CASSEALPWASGYNEQFF.

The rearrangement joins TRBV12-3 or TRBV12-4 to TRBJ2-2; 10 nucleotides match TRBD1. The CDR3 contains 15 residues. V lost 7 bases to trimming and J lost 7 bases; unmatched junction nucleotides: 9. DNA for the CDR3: TGTGCCAGCACCCCGGAGACAGGGGGCGTCGGGGAGCTGTTTTTT. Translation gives CASTPETGGVGELFF.

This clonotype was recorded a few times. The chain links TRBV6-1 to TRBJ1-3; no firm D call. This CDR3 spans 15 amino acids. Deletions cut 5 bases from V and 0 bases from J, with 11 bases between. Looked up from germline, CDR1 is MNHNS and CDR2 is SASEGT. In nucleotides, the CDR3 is TGTGCCAGCAGTCCCCGGCACCTCTCTGGAAACACCATATATTTT. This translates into CASSPRHLSGNTIYF.

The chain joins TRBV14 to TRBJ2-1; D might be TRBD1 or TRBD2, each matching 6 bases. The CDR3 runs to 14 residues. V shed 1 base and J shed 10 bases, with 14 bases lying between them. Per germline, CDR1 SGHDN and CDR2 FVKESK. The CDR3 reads CASSQVLGGSEQFF. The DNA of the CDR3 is TGTGCCAGCAGCCAAGTTCTGGGGGGCAGCGAGCAGTTCTTC.

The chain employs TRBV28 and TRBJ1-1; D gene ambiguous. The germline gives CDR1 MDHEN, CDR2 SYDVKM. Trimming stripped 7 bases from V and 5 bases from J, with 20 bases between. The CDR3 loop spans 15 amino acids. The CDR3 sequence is CASKPTADSLTEAFF. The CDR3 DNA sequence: TGTGCCAGCAAACCAACGGCCGATAGTCTGACTGAAGCTTTCTTT.

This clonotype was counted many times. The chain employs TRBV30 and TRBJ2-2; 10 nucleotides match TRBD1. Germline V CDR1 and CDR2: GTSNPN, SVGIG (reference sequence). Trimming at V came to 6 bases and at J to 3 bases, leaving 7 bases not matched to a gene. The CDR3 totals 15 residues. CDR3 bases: TGTGCCTGTAGGCCCGGGACAGGGGACACCGGGGAGCTGTTTTTT. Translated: CACRPGTGDTGELFF. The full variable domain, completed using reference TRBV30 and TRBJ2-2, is SQTIHQWPATLVQPVGSPLSLECTVEGTSNPNLYWYRQAAGRGLQLLFYSVGIGQISSEVPQNLSASRPQDRQFILSSKKLLLSDSGFYLCACRPGTGDTGELFFGEGSRLTVL.

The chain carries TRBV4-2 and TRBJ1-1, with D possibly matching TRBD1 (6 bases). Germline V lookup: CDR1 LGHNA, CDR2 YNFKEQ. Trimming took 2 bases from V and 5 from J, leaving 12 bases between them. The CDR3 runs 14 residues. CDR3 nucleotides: TGTGCCAGCAGCCAACCAACAGGGAGAACTGAAGCTTTCTTT. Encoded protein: CASSQPTGRTEAFF.